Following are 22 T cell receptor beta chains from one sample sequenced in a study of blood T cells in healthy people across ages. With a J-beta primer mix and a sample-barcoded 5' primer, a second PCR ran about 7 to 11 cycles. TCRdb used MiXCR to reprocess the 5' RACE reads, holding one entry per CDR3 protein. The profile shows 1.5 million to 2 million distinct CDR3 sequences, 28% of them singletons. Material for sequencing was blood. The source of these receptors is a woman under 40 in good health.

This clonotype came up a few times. The CDR3 reads CASSPGTSGGISQETQYF. In DNA, the CDR3 is TGTGCCAGCAGCCCTGGGACTAGCGGGGGGATTTCCCAAGAGACCCAGTACTTC. This chain uses TRBV7-9 with TRBJ2-5, with 15 bases aligning to TRBD2. Trimming cost V 5 bases and J 1 base; bases outside gene matches: 8. Per germline, CDR1 SEHNR and CDR2 FQNEAQ (reference sequence). This CDR3 is built from 18 residues.

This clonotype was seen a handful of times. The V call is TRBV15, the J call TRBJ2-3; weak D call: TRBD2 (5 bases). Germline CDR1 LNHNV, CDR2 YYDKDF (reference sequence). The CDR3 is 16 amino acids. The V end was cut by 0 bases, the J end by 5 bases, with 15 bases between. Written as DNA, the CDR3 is TGTGCCACCAGCAGAGATCGAACGGGGTCTCGAGATACGCAGTATTTT. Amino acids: CATSRDRTGSRDTQYF.

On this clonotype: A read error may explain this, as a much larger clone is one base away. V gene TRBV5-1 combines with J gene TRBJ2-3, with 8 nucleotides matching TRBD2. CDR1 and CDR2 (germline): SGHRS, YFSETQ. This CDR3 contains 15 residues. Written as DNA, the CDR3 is TGCGCCGGCAGCTTCGCTAGCGGGAGCACAGATACGCAGTATTTT. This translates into CAGSFASGSTDTQYF.

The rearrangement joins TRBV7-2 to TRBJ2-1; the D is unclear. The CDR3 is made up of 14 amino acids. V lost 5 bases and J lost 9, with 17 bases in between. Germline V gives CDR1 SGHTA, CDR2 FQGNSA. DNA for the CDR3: TGTGCCAGCAGCCAATCGGTGGCCGTCGGTGAGCAGTTCTTC. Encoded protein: CASSQSVAVGEQFF. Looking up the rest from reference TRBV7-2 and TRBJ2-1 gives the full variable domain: GAGVSQSPSNKVTEKGKDVELRCDPISGHTALYWYRQSLGQGLEFLIYFQGNSAPDKSGLPSDRFSAERTGGSVSTLTIQRTQQEDSAVYLCASSQSVAVGEQFFGPGTRLTVL.

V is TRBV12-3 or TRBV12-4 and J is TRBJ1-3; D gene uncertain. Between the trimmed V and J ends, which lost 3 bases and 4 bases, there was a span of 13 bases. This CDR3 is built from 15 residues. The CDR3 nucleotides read TGTGCCAGCAGTTTCGGACGGTTCTCGGGAAACACCATATATTTT. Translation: CASSFGRFSGNTIYF.

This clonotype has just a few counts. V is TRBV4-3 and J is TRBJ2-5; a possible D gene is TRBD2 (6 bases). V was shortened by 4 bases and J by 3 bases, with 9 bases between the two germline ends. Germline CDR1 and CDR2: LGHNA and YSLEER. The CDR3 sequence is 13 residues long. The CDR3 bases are TGCGCCAGCAGCCGGGACTTCGAAGAGACCCAGTACTTC. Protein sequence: CASSRDFEETQYF.

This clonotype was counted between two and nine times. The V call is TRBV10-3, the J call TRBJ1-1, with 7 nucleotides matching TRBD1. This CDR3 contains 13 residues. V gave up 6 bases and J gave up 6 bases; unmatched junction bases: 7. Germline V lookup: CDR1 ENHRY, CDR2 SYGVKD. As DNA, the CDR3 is TGTGCCATCAGCATTCGACAGGGCCCTGAAGCTTTCTTT. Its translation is CAISIRQGPEAFF.

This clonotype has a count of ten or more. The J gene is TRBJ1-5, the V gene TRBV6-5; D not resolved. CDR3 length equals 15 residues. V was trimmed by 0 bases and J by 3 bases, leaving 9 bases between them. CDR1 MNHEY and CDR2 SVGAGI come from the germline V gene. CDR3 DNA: TGTGCCAGCAGTTACTCGAAGCAAAACAATCAGCCCCAGCATTTT. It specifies CASSYSKQNNQPQHF.

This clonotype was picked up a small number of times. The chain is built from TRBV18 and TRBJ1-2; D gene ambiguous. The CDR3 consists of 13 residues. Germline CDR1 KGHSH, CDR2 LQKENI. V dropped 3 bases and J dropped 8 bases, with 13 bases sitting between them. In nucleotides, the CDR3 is TGTGCCAGCTCACCGGACCCTGTAAGGGGCTACACCTTC. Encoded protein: CASSPDPVRGYTF.

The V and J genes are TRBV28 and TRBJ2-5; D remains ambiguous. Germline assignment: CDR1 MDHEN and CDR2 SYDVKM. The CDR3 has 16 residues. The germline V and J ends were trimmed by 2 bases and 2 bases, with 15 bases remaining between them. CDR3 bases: TGTGCCAGCAGTTTACTTGGCTGGGAATCTCAAGAGACCCAGTACTTC. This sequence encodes CASSLLGWESQETQYF.

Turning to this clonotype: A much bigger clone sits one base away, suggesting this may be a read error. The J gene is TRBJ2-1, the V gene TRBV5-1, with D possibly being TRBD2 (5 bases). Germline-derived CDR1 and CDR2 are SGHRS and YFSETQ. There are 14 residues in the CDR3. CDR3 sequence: CASREADLFNEQVF. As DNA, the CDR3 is TGCGCCAGCAGGGAGGCCGACCTTTTTAATGAGCAGGTCTTC.

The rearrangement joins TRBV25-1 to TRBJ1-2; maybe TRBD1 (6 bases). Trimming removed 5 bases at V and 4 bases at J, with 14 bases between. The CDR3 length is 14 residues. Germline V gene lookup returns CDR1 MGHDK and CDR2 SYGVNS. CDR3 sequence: CASSKSTGAYGYTF. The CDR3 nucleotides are TGTGCCAGCAGTAAATCTACGGGGGCCTATGGCTACACCTTC.

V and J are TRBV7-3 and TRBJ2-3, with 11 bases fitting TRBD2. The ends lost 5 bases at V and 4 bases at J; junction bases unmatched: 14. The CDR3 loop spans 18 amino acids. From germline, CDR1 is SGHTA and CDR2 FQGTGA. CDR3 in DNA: TGTGCCAGCAGCCCCTCTCCTAGCGGGGGGTTCCGGTCAGATACGCAGTATTTT. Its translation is CASSPSPSGGFRSDTQYF.

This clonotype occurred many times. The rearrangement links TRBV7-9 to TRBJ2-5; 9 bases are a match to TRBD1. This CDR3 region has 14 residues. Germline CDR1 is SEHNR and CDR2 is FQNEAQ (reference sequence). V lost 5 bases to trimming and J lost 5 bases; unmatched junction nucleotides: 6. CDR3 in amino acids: CASSPGTGMETQYF. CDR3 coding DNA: TGTGCCAGCAGCCCAGGGACAGGGATGGAGACCCAGTACTTC.

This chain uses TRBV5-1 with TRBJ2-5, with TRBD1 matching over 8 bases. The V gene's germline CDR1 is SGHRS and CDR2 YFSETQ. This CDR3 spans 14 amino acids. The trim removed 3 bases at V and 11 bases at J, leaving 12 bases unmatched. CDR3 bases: TGCGCCAGCAGCTGCGGCACAGGGGGAAGTGAGCAGTACTTC. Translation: CASSCGTGGSEQYF.

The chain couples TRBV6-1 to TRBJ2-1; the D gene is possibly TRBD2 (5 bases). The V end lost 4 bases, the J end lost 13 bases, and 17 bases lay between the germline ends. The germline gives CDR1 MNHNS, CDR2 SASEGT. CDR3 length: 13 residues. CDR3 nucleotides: TGTGCCAGCAGTGGAGGGTTGGAGGAGACCCAGTTCTTC. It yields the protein CASSGGLEETQFF.

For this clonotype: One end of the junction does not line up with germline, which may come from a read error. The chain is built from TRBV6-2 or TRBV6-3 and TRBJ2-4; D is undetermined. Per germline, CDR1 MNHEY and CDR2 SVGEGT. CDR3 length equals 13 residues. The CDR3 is CTSRELAKNIQYF. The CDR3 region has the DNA TGTACCAGCAGAGAACTAGCCAAAAACATTCAGTACTTC.

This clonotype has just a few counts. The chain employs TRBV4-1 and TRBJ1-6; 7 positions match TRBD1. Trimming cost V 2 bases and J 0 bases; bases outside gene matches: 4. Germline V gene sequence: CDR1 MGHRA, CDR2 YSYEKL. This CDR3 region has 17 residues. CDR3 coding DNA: TGCGCCAGCAGCCAATTCAGGGGGAGCTCCTATAATTCACCCCTCCACTTT. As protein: CASSQFRGSSYNSPLHF.

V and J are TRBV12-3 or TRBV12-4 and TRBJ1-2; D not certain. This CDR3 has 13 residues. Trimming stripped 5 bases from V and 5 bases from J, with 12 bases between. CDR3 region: CASSRIRSYGYTF. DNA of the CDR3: TGTGCCAGCAGTCGAATCAGGTCGTATGGCTACACCTTC.

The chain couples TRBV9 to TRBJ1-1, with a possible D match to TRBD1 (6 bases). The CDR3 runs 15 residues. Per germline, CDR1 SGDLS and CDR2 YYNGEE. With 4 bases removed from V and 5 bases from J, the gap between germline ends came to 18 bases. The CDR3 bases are TGTGCCAGCAGCACAGGGTGGCCGGGGGAAACTGAAGCTTTCTTT. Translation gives CASSTGWPGETEAFF.

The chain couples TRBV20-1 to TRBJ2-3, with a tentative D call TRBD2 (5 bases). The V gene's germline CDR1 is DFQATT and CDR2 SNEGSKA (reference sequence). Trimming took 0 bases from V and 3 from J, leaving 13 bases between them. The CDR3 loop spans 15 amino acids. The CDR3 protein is CSAREGPPGTDTQYF. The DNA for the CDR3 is TGCAGTGCTAGAGAAGGGCCTCCGGGGACAGATACGCAGTATTTT.

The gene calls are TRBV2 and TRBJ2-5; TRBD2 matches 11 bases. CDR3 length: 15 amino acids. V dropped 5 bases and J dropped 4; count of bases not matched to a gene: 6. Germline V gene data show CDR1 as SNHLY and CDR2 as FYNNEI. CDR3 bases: TGTGCCAGCAGTTACCGTAGCGGGGGGGCAGAGACCCAGTACTTC. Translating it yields CASSYRSGGAETQYF.